This T cell receptor beta chain was found in a study of Ad26.COV2.S vaccination and SARS-CoV-2 variants. The treatment is: roughly 18 received Ad26.COV2.S at low or high dose, single or two shots; roughly five received placebo; per-sample allocation not given. Each sample was drawn 63 days after the first injection (of vaccine or placebo). The CDR3 has 14 amino acids. The germline CDR1 and CDR2 sequences are SNHLY and FYNNEI. The ends were cut back, 3 bases at V and 3 bases at J, with 9 bases in the middle. Profiling relied on immunoSEQ multiplex PCR, and the TCRdb table lists in-frame clones only, not all of them. The sample carries approximately 300,000 clones, just under 85% recorded once.

Material: peripheral blood, obtained in a trial of Ad26.COV2.S vaccine versus placebo. The V gene is TRBV2, the J gene TRBJ1-5, with a possible D match to TRBD1 (6 bases). This clonotype originated in a person between 18 and 65 years old who received the Ad26.COV2.S COVID-19 vaccine or a placebo. The CDR3 spells CASSERQDNQPQHF. DNA for the CDR3: TGTGCCAGCAGTGAGCGACAGGACAATCAGCCCCAGCATTTT.